Sequencing of this T cell receptor (beta chain) was carried out in a study of OX40 agonist ivuxolimab in advanced cancers. TCRdb's table, derived via immunoSEQ multiplex PCR, lists solely in-frame clones and lacks some. The top ten hold 27% of the sample, which has tens of thousands of clones, 84% seen once. CDR3 length: 16 residues. Germline loops: CDR1 LNHDA, CDR2 SQIVND (reference sequence). Losses at the gene ends were 5 bases for V and 1 base for J; bases not matched to a gene: 10. V is TRBV19 and J is TRBJ1-2; TRBD1 agrees at 7 bases. The receptor was derived from an adult with an advanced solid tumor such as melanoma, head and neck, liver or kidney cancer. Sequenced here: CD4+ or CD8+ T cells sorted from blood, sampled in a trial of the OX40 agonist ivuxolimab. The CDR3 reads CASSLARDSHNYGYTF. DNA for the CDR3: TGTGCCAGTAGTTTGGCCCGGGACAGCCATAACTATGGCTACACCTTC.